This T cell receptor (beta chain) is drawn from a study of neurological immune-mediated disorders (dated by TCRdb to the late 2010s). With regard to the full study: Peripheral blood TCR-beta repertoires from HTLV-I-associated myelopathy (HAM/TSP) patients, multiple sclerosis patients and healthy controls were compared by UMI-based sequencing. The approximately 110 TCR-beta libraries covered PBMC samples along with longitudinal samples, technical triplicates, and paired sorted CD4+ and CD8+ T-cell subsets. Of the approximately 66 subjects in the cohort, about 14 were HAM/TSP patients, 34 were multiple sclerosis patients, and around 20 were healthy controls.

Blood bank volunteers in Maryland, USA served as the healthy controls. Unsorted PBMC libraries were generated from 2 million PBMCs stored in RNAlater at -80 °C until RNA extraction. PBMCs were separated from peripheral blood using Ficoll-Hypaque density gradient centrifugation and then cryopreserved in liquid nitrogen. Results the study describes overall, beyond this receptor: No identical CDR3 amino acid sequences were shared among expanded clones across subjects, suggesting private TCR-beta repertoires in all groups. TCR clonal expansion was highest in HAM/TSP patients and lowest in MS patients, with MS patients falling below even healthy controls.

Remarks on this clonotype: Its antigen has not been determined. The sample holds no much larger clone one base away, and base qualities are not on file.

To synthesize cDNA, template-switch 5'RACE was performed with a primer carrying a 10-nucleotide random unique molecular identifier so that each TCR transcript was tagged. Every sequencing run covered 15-18 subjects and yielded more than 160 million TCR-beta sequences. The RNeasy kit was used for extraction of total RNA. The KAPA Real-time Library Amplification kit was used to amplify TCR-beta VDJ regions with primers for the TCR constant region and the 5'RACE anchor. Sample indexes and Illumina adaptors were added in a first PCR, after which library yield was increased in a second PCR. After purification with Ampure beads, the TCR product of roughly 650 bp was size-selected on a 2% E-gel SizeSelection system. Library quality was checked on a Bioanalyzer, concentration was measured with Qubit, and libraries were quantified with the Kapa Library Quantification kit before pooling. Libraries were sequenced paired-end 2 x 150 bp on an Illumina HiSeq 2500. To increase sequence diversity, 25-30% phiX was spiked into each library pool. In the paper's pipeline: Quality-filtered reads were processed with the UMI-based MiGEC pipeline, which removed over 80% of raw TCR sequences during error correction. IMGT germline references were used for alignment of VDJ genes, and clonotypes were defined by a unique CDR3 amino acid sequence together with V-J genes. VDJtools evaluated clonal expansion, Shannon diversity and CDR3 relatedness (CalcPairwiseDistances, ClusterSamples); CLCbio workbench built phylogenetic trees. Expanded clones were defined as having at least 8 unique UMIs, based on coefficient-of-variation modelling across technical triplicates. Through fastp at Q25 and MiXCR, TCRdb rebuilt clones from the public reads, retaining in-frame beta chains. Rows merge per CDR3 protein into single entries with the most common DNA and genes. TCRdb's processing, not the authors' own work, is the source of the V and J calls. The sample records some 50,000 distinct CDR3 sequences, roughly 23% of which are singletons. More than 20% of the sample belongs to the ten largest clones.

The CDR3 runs 16 amino acids, cysteine and phenylalanine included. The DNA shown is the 48-base CDR3, in frame from base 1. CDR1 KGHSH and CDR2 LQKENI are derived from the germline V gene. V drops 3 bases and J drops 2 bases, leaving 16 bases in between. The material sequenced was PBMCs. The rearrangement combines TRBV18 with TRBJ1-1; the D gene cannot be named for sure. This TCR came from a woman between 70 and 85 years old in good health. CDR3 reads: CASSPLTGSLNTEAFF. The DNA sequence follows: TGTGCCAGCTCACCTCTGACGGGGAGCCTAAACACTGAAGCTTTCTTT.